Described below is a single T cell receptor (beta chain) sequence and its context. Its specificity is unknown. This sample was taken from a study of T-cell memory formation after mild COVID-19. Study-level information: TCR clusters were mostly donor specific.

The V gene lost 1 base and the J gene lost 8 bases, with 15 bases spanning the gap. This CDR3 is built from 15 residues. Study-wide results and caveats: There was no confirmation that second-wave clones peaking on day 37 were SARS-CoV-2 specific. There were some responding clones in pre-infection memory, which suggested that cross-reactive memory had joined.

In TCRdb, the 5' RACE reads were re-called with MiXCR into one record per CDR3 protein. This sample has hundreds of thousands of distinct CDR3 sequences, with more than 15% found just once. Sequences were obtained from PBMCs or a T cell subset sorted from them (not recorded which). The chain is built from TRBV12-3 or TRBV12-4 and TRBJ2-1; D tentatively fits TRBD1 or TRBD2 (5 bases each). The clonotype originates from a young man who had mild COVID-19 (a few samples of this study predate the infection). Cell type and time point are not known. This CDR3 is CASSLGTVGVDEQFF. As DNA, the CDR3 is TGTGCCAGCAGTTTAGGGACGGTGGGGGTGGATGAGCAGTTCTTC.